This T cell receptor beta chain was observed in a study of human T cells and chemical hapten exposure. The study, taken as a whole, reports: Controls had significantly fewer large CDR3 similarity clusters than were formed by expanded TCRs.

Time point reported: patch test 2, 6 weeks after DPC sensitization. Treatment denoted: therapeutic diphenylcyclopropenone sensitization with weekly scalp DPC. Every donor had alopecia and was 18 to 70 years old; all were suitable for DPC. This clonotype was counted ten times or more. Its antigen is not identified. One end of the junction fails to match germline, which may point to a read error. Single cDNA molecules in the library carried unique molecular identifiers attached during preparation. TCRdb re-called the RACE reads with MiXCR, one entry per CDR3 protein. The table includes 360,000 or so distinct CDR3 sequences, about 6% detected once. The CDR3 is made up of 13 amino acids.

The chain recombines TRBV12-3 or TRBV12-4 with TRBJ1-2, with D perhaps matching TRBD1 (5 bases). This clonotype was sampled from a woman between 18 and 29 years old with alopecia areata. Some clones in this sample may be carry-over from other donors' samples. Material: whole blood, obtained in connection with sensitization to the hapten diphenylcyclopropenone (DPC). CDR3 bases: TGTGCCAGCACCCCCTCGGGCCGGACCGGGGCGATTTTC. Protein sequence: CASTPSGRTGAIF.